This entry lists 15 T cell receptor beta chains sequenced from one sample in a study of blood T cell repertoires in COVID-19. Here immunoSEQ multiplex PCR was the method, and the copy in TCRdb shows in-frame clones only, minus some. This sample has a few hundred thousand clones, with roughly 86% found just once. The specimen sequenced was PBMCs or T cells enriched from blood (not recorded which). The receptors were gathered from a man aged 35-49 years in a cohort exposed to, infected with or recovered from COVID-19 (not recorded which).

The gene calls are TRBV28 and TRBJ2-3; 8 bases are shared with TRBD2. The CDR3 runs 20 residues. With 7 bases clipped from V and 3 bases from J, the junction kept 24 bases outside the gene matches. CDR1 is MDHEN and CDR2 is SYDVKM in the germline V gene. The CDR3 loop is CASTPPLGATSGISTDTQYF. In nucleotides, the CDR3 is TGTGCCAGCACCCCCCCTCTCGGCGCAACTAGCGGCATTAGTACAGATACGCAGTATTTT. The entire variable domain, with the rest obtained from reference TRBV28 and TRBJ2-3, is as follows: DVKVTQSSRYLVKRTGEKVFLECVQDMDHENMFWYRQDPGLGLRLIYFSYDVKMKEKGDIPEGYSVSREKKERFSLILESASTNQTSMYLCASTPPLGATSGISTDTQYFGPGTRLTVL.

V and J are TRBV2 and TRBJ1-4, with no clear D. Germline values: CDR1 SNHLY, CDR2 FYNNEI. CDR3 size: 14 residues. Trimming pared 7 bases from V and 0 bases from J, leaving 9 bases between. In DNA form, the CDR3 reads TGTGCCAGCAATTTACTTGCAACTAATGAAAAACTGTTTTTT. Translation gives CASNLLATNEKLFF.

The chain uses TRBV6-5 and TRBJ2-7; 7 positions match TRBD2. This CDR3 has 14 amino acids. V was pared by 2 bases and J by 0 bases, with 1 base of the junction left unmatched. In germline, CDR1 is MNHEY, CDR2 SVGAGI. The CDR3 DNA reads TGTGCCAGCAGTTACGAGCGGGACTCCTACGAGCAGTACTTC. Amino acid sequence: CASSYERDSYEQYF.

V usage is TRBV20-1 and J usage is TRBJ1-2; tentative D call: TRBD1 (6 bases). V lost 8 bases, J lost 3 bases, and 10 bases lay in between. CDR1 and CDR2 from the germline V gene are DFQATT and SNEGSKA (reference sequence). The CDR3 is made up of 11 amino acids. The CDR3 nucleotides are TGCAGTACCAACAGGGACTATGGCTACACCTTC. This gives the protein CSTNRDYGYTF.

V gene TRBV3-1 (or the pseudogene TRBV3-2) combines with J gene TRBJ1-1, with D unclear. Germline values: CDR1 LGHDT, CDR2 YNNKEL (reference sequence). The CDR3 extends over 14 amino acids. V was pared by 1 base and J by 0 bases, with 6 bases between. CDR3: CASSQVSMNTEAFF. CDR3 DNA: TGTGCCAGCAGCCAAGTGAGTATGAACACTGAAGCTTTCTTT.

The J gene is TRBJ2-7, the V gene TRBV7-9, with a possible D match to TRBD1 (5 bases). This CDR3 is 14 amino acids long. Trimming removed 1 base from V and 1 base from J, with 8 bases in between. Germline V gene data show CDR1 as SEHNR and CDR2 as FQNEAQ (reference sequence). The CDR3 DNA reads TGTGCCAGCAGCTTAGAGGGGTATTCCTACGAGCAGTACTTC. Its protein is CASSLEGYSYEQYF.

This chain links TRBV18 with TRBJ2-3; D gene uncertain. The germline V gene encodes CDR1 KGHSH and CDR2 LQKENI. V lost 1 base to trimming and J lost 0 bases, with 14 bases between them. CDR3 size: 17 residues. The CDR3 is CASSPRGAVPSTDTQYF. In DNA, the CDR3 is TGTGCCAGCTCACCACGAGGAGCTGTCCCTAGCACAGATACGCAGTATTTT.

This clone was recorded many times. The chain combines TRBV9 with TRBJ2-1; D perhaps matches TRBD2 (6 bases). Trimming took 0 bases from V and 4 from J, leaving 8 bases between them. Germline V gene data show CDR1 as SGDLS and CDR2 as YYNGEE. The CDR3 consists of 14 residues. CDR3 nucleotides: TGTGCCAGCAGCGTAGAAGGGACTTACAATGAGCAGTTCTTC. This translates into CASSVEGTYNEQFF.

The chain carries TRBV5-4 and TRBJ2-7; 12 bases are shared with TRBD2. The CDR3 is 16 amino acids. The trim removed 0 bases at V and 5 bases at J, leaving 6 bases unmatched. Germline V gene lookup returns CDR1 SGHNT and CDR2 YYREEE (reference sequence). As DNA, the CDR3 is TGTGCCAGCAGCTTGGCCTCTAGCGGGAGGGTCCACGAGCAGTACTTC. The encoded protein is CASSLASSGRVHEQYF.

The CDR3 region has the DNA TGTGCCAGTAGTCCCCGTGGAGGGGCAACTAATGAAAAACTGTTTTTT. Its translation: CASSPRGGATNEKLFF. This sequence joins TRBV19 and TRBJ1-4; D is possibly TRBD1 (5 bases). The CDR3 covers 16 residues. Germline loops: CDR1 LNHDA, CDR2 SQIVND (reference sequence). V shed 5 bases and J shed 0 bases, with 13 bases lying between them.

This chain joins TRBV5-4 and TRBJ2-1; D gene uncertain. The CDR3 sequence is 15 residues long. The ends were cut back, 1 base at V and 2 bases at J, with 10 bases in the middle. CDR1 and CDR2 from the germline V gene are SGHNT and YYREEE (reference sequence). CDR3 sequence reads: CASSLSAQTYNEQFF. In DNA form, the CDR3 reads TGTGCCAGCAGCTTGTCAGCGCAAACCTACAATGAGCAGTTCTTC.

The gene calls are TRBV7-9 and TRBJ2-1; 7 positions match TRBD2. With 5 bases clipped from V and 13 bases from J, the junction kept 8 bases outside the gene matches. Per germline, CDR1 SEHNR and CDR2 FQNEAQ (reference sequence). This CDR3 spans 12 amino acids. The chain's CDR3 is CASSPRGELQFF. The CDR3 coding sequence is TGTGCCAGCAGCCCCCGGGGGGAGTTACAGTTCTTC.

The chain uses TRBV19 and TRBJ2-1, with a tentative D call TRBD1 (6 bases). CDR1 and CDR2 (germline): LNHDA, SQIVND (reference sequence). V lost 5 bases and J 0 bases, leaving 17 bases between the germline ends. This CDR3 is built from 17 residues. This chain's CDR3 is CASSFSERGFSYNEQFF. DNA of the CDR3: TGTGCCAGTAGTTTTTCAGAGAGGGGGTTCTCCTACAATGAGCAGTTCTTC.

To note about this clone: Different DNA sequences within this sample yield the same CDR3. V gene TRBV5-1 combines with J gene TRBJ1-1, with 11 bases that match TRBD1. The germline V gene encodes CDR1 SGHRS and CDR2 YFSETQ. The CDR3 loop spans 15 amino acids. Trimming removed 0 bases from V and 4 bases from J; junction bases left unmatched: 2. In DNA form, the CDR3 reads TGCGCCAGCAGCTTGGTGGGGACAGGGGGCACTGAAGCTTTCTTT. Translated: CASSLVGTGGTEAFF. The full variable domain, rest sourced from reference TRBV5-1 and TRBJ1-1, is KAGVTQTPRYLIKTRGQQVTLSCSPISGHRSVSWYQQTPGQGLQFLFEYFSETQRNKGNFPGRFSGRQFSNSRSEMNVSTLELGDSALYLCASSLVGTGGTEAFFGQGTRLTVV.

The chain is built from TRBV15 and TRBJ1-6; the D gene is possibly TRBD1 (5 bases). The ends were cut back, 2 bases at V and 9 bases at J, with 11 bases in the middle. CDR3 length: 14 residues. Germline CDR1 LNHNV, CDR2 YYDKDF (reference sequence). DNA for the CDR3: TGTGCCACCAGCAGACCGGGGGGGATTTCACCCCTCCACTTT. It is translated as CATSRPGGISPLHF. Supplemented by reference TRBV15 and TRBJ1-6, the full variable domain reads DAMVIQNPRYQVTQFGKPVTLSCSQTLNHNVMYWYQQKSSQAPKLLFHYYDKDFNNEADTPDNFQSRRPNTSFCFLDIRSPGLGDTAMYLCATSRPGGISPLHFGNGTRLTVT.